The clone carrying this TCR beta chain appeared a few times. What it recognizes is unknown. The study reverse transcribed the entire isolated RNA, so it sequenced expressed TCRB transcripts. Repertoires were generated with immunoSEQ multiplex PCR, while TCRdb's copy carries only in-frame clones and drops some. Of nearly 700,000 clones listed, around 15% are singletons. The data belong to a study of beta chain features in type 1 diabetes. Study results and limitations: All four CD4+ subsets from Type 1 diabetes patients carried moderately but significantly shorter TCRB CDR3s.

Trimming stripped 3 bases from V and 0 bases from J, with 16 bases between. Germline CDR1 SGHRS, CDR2 YFSETQ. This CDR3 has 16 amino acids. This receptor was obtained from a man aged 18 to 30 with type 1 diabetes. This sequence joins TRBV5-1 and TRBJ2-7, with D perhaps being TRBD1 or TRBD2 (5 bases each). Sequenced input: naive CD4+ T cells from blood. The CDR3, as DNA: TGCGCCAGCAGCTCGACCGGGACCGACAGCTCCTACGAGCAGTACTTC. Translation: CASSSTGTDSSYEQYF.